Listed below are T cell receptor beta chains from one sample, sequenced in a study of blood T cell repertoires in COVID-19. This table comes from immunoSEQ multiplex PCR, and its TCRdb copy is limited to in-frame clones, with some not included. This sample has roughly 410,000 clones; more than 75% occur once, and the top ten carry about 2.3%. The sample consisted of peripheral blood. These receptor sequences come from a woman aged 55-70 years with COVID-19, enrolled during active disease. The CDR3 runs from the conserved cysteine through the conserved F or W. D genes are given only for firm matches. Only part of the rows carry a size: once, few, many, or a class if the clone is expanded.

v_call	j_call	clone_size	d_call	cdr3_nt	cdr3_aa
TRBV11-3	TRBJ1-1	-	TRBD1	TGTGCCAGCAGCTTCCAGGGGGTAGCAAGTGAAGCTTTCTTT	CASSFQGVASEAFF
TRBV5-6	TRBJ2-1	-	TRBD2	TGTGCCAGCAGCCGTCCGGAGCGGGGGGCCCTCTACAATGAGCAGTTCTTC	CASSRPERGALYNEQFF
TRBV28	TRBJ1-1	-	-	TGTGCCAGCAGTTTAGTCAGGGGAAACACTGAAGCTTTCTTT	CASSLVRGNTEAFF
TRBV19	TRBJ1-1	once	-	TGTGCCAGTAGTATAGTTCCGGGGGGGAACACTGAAGCTTTCTTT	CASSIVPGGNTEAFF
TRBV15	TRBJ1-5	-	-	TGTGCCACCAGCAGAGATCTCGGGGTAGGACAGCCCCAGCATTTT	CATSRDLGVGQPQHF
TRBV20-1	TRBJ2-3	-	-	TGCAGTGCTAGATCGGGGGATACGCAGTATTTT	CSARSGDTQYF
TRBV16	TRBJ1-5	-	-	TGTGCCAGCAGCCAAATGGGGCATGAGAGTCAGCCCCAGCATTTT	CASSQMGHESQPQHF
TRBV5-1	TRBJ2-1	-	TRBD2	TGCGCCAGCAGCTTAGCGGGGGGATACCTCTCGGATGAGCAGTTCTTC	CASSLAGGYLSDEQFF
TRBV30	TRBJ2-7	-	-	TGTGCCTGGAGTGTAGGGGCCGGCTCCTCCTACGAGCAGTACTTC	CAWSVGAGSSYEQYF
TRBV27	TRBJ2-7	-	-	TGTGCCAGCAGGTTCCGTTACTCCTACGAGCAGTACTTC	CASRFRYSYEQYF
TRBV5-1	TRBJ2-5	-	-	TGCGCCAGCAGCCGAGGCGGGACAGAAGAGACCCAGTACTTC	CASSRGGTEETQYF
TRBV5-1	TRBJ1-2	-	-	TGCGCCAGCAGCTTCCAACAGCACTTAAGGAATGGCTACACCTTC	CASSFQQHLRNGYTF
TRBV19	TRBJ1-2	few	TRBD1	TGTGCCAGTAGTAATGTGGGACAGACAGGACGAACTGGCTACACCTTC	CASSNVGQTGRTGYTF
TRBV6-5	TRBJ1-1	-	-	TGTGCCAGCGGGTCCCCGGGACACTTGAACACTGAAGCTTTCTTT	CASGSPGHLNTEAFF
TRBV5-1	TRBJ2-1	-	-	TGCGCCAGCAGCGGGAGAGGGCAACCCGTCAATGAGCAGTTCTTC	CASSGRGQPVNEQFF
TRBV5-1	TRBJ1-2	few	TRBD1	TGCGCCAGCAGCTGGGACAGCGCCAACTATGGCTACACCTTC	CASSWDSANYGYTF
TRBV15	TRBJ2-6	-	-	TGTGCCACCAGCAGACCAGACAGGTCAGAGACTGGGGCCAACGTCCTGACTTTC	CATSRPDRSETGANVLTF
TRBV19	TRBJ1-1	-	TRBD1	TGTGCCAGTAGACCCTTGACAGGGGTTGGACGCTTTGAGGGAGCTTTCTTT	CASRPLTGVGRFEGAFF
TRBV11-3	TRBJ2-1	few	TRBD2	TGTGCCAGCAGCGCCCGCGGGGGGCCCTACAATGAGCAGTTCTTC	CASSARGGPYNEQFF